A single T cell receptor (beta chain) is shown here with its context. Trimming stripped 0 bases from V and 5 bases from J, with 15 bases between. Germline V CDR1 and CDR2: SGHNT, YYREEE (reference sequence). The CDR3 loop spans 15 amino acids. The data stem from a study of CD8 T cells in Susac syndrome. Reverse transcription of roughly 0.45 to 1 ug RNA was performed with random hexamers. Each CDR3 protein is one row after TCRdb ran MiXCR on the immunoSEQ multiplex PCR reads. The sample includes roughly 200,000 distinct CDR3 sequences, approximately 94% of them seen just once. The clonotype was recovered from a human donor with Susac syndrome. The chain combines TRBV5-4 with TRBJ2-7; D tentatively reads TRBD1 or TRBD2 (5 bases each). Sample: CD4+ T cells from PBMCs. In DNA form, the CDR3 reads TGTGCCAGCAGCTTGGCGGGGCAGGGTCTGGACGAGCAGTACTTC. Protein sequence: CASSLAGQGLDEQYF.